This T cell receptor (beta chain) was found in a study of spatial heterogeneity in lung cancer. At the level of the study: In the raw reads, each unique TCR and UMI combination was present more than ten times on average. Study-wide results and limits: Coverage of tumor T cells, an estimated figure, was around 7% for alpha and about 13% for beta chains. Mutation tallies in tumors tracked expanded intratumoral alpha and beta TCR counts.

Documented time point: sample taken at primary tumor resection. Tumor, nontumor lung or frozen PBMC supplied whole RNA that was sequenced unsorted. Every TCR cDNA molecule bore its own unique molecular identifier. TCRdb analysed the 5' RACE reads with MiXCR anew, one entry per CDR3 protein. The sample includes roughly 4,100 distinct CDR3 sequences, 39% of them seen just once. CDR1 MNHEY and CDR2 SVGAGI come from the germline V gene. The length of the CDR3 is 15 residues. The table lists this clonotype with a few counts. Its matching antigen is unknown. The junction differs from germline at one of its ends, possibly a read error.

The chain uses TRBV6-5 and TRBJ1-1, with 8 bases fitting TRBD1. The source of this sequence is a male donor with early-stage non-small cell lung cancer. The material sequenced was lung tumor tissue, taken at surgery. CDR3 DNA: TGTGCCAGCAGTTACATGACAGGGGAGAACACTGAAGATTTCTTT. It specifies CASSYMTGENTEDFF.